A selection of T cell receptor beta chains follows, all from one sample in a study of shared clonotypes between healthy human individuals. Assay: immunoSEQ multiplex PCR; the TCRdb copy retains only in-frame clones and omits some. Of millions of clones in the sample, 85% to 95% were seen once. Sequenced sample: naive CD4+ T cells from PBMCs. The source of these receptors is a man between 18 and 29 years old in good health. Some clones in this sample may be carry-over from other donors' samples. CDR3s leave out the opening cysteine and the closing phenylalanine or tryptophan. Each record gives: V gene, J gene, CDR3 protein.

TRBV5-1,TRBJ1-3,ASSWGGTNSGNTIY
TRBV4-1,TRBJ2-7,ASSQGSEPSYEQY
TRBV4-3,TRBJ2-7,ASSRLFEGTTYEQY
TRBV29-1,TRBJ2-1,SVDSGGFYNEQF
TRBV6-1,TRBJ2-7,ASSEPTGSSYEQY
TRBV11-2,TRBJ1-1,ASSLVLGMNTEAF
TRBV7-3,TRBJ2-2,ASSLTRDTANTGELF
TRBV5-1,TRBJ2-2,ASSLATAGGTGELF
TRBV6-5,TRBJ2-1,ATSGRIGNEQF
TRBV5-5,TRBJ1-5,ASSLFLGGSNQPQH
TRBV15,TRBJ2-7,ATQAGVSYEQY
TRBV28,TRBJ1-5,ASSSGLEPQH
TRBV7-2,TRBJ2-7,ASSLALAGGDSEQY
TRBV19,TRBJ2-7,ASSIGVGRVVEEQY
TRBV18,TRBJ2-7,ASSPSSGRTEQY
TRBV5-1,TRBJ2-5,ASSLGLAQNFQETQY
TRBV7-3,TRBJ2-3,ASSPQPPGTSASHTQY
TRBV6-5,TRBJ2-2,ASKRGTATGELF
TRBV2,TRBJ2-7,ASSDWREPHEQY
TRBV5-6,TRBJ1-5,ASSFPGADQPQH
TRBV9,TRBJ2-1,ASSASTSRNNEQF
TRBV11-3,TRBJ1-5,ASSFVDTNQPQH
TRBV29-1,TRBJ2-3,SVKTGATDTQY
TRBV10-2,TRBJ1-1,ASSESGQPNTEAF
TRBV9,TRBJ2-1,ASSASGEGQF
TRBV7-9,TRBJ2-7,ASSPTGIYEQY
TRBV19,TRBJ1-2,ASSIPRRGLNYGYT
TRBV28,TRBJ2-7,ASSSPSGPGYEQY
TRBV28,TRBJ2-7,ASSPTGQLAGSYEQY
TRBV30,TRBJ2-7,AWSAGTPVGEQY
TRBV4-1,TRBJ2-1,ASSLRQGGPVSNEQF
TRBV15,TRBJ1-1,ATSRSRTTNTEAF
TRBV28,TRBJ2-3,ASKVAGGGRDTQY
TRBV4-2,TRBJ1-5,ASSRTGGWAQH
TRBV28,TRBJ2-7,ASSPPGASYEQY
TRBV11-3,TRBJ2-7,ASSLTSGAPQY
TRBV19,TRBJ2-1,ASRHLGKSYYNEQF
TRBV28,TRBJ2-7,ASSLRPAYYEQY
TRBV6-6,TRBJ1-5,AGGTGRGPQH
TRBV28,TRBJ1-2,ASSAQNYGYT
TRBV19,TRBJ1-1,ASSRGSHTEAF
TRBV27,TRBJ2-7,ASRRTSARYEQY
TRBV5-4,TRBJ2-7,ASSLGAGVTYEQY
TRBV18,TRBJ2-2,ASSPDQGTGELF
TRBV11-2,TRBJ1-1,ASSLQGRRTEAF
TRBV5-4,TRBJ1-2,ASSSRDNSLGGYT
TRBV6-6,TRBJ1-5,ASSPPQGNQPQH
TRBV19,TRBJ1-2,ASSIDRTYGYT
TRBV7-2,TRBJ2-7,ASSFGLAFYEQY
TRBV19,TRBJ2-1,ANSIQRDYNEQF
TRBV10-2,TRBJ2-7,ASSELAGSYEQY
TRBV2,TRBJ1-2,ASRETGNNYGYT
TRBV18,TRBJ2-1,ASSPRNEGGGF
TRBV5-8,TRBJ1-3,ASSPRWDRGNTIY
TRBV9,TRBJ2-6,ASSVGFRGIAVSGANVLT
TRBV5-8,TRBJ2-3,ASSLGLTDTQY
TRBV2,TRBJ2-4,ASKTSGRWNIQY
TRBV23-1,TRBJ1-5,ASSQSSRKKKDSNQPQH
TRBV4-1,TRBJ1-2,ASSQEGPWDYGYT
TRBV27,TRBJ2-7,ASSLGITGGYEQY